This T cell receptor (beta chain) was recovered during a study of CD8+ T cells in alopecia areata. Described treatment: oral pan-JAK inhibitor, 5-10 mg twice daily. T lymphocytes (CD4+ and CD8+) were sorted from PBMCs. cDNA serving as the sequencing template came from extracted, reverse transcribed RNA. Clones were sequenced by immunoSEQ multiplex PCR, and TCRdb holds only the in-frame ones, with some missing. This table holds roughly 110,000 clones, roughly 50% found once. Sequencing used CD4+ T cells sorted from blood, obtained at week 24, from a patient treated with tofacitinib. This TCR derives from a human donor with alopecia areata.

CDR3 bases: TGTGCCAGCTCCAGAGGACACCGAGAAGACGAGCAGTACTTC. Translation gives CASSRGHREDEQYF. The chain recombines TRBV7-9 with TRBJ2-7, with D possibly matching TRBD1 (5 bases). This CDR3 contains 14 residues. Deletions cut 8 bases from V and 5 bases from J, with 19 bases between. Germline loops: CDR1 SEHNR, CDR2 FQNEAQ (reference sequence).